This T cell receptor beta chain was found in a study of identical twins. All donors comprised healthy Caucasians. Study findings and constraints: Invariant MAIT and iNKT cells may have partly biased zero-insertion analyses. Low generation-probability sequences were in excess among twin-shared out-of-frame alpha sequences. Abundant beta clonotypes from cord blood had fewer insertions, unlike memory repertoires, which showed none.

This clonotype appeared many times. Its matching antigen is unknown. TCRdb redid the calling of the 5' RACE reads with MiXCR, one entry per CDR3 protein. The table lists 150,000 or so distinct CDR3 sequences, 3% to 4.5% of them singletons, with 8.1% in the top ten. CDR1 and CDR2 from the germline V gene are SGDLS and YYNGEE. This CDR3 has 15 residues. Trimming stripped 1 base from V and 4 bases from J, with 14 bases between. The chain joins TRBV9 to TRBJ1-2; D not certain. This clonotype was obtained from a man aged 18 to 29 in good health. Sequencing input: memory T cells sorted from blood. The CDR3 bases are TGTGCCAGCAGCGTAAGAGGCGAGGGAGGCTATGGCTACACCTTC. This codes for CASSVRGEGGYGYTF.